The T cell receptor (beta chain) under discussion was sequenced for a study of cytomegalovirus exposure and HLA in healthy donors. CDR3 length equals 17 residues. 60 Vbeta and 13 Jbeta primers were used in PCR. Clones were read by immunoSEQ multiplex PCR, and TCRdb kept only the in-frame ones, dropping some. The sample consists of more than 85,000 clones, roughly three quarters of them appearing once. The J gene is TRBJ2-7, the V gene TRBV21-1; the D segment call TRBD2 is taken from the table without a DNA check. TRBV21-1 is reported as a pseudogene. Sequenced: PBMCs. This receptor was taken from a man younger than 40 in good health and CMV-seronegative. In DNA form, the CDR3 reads TGTGCCAGCAGCAAAAGGGGGGGCCTTAGGAGCTCCTACGAGCAGTACTTC. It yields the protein CASSKRGGLRSSYEQYF.